This is a list of T cell receptor beta chains from one sample in a study of blood T cell repertoires in COVID-19. The assay was immunoSEQ multiplex PCR, and TCRdb's table has in-frame clones only and misses some. The sample shows about 68,000 clones, roughly 90% of them seen only once. The sample taken for sequencing was peripheral blood. These receptors were obtained from a human donor in a cohort sampled during active COVID-19. CDR3s include the opening cysteine and the closing phenylalanine or tryptophan. D genes are given only for firm matches. Size is stated for part of the rows, as once, few or many counts, or as a class when the clone is expanded.

>NA|TRBV9|NA|TRBJ2-1
CASSVDQNEQFF
TGTGCCAGCAGCGTAGACCAGAATGAGCAGTTCTTC
>NA|TRBV10-2|once|TRBJ2-5
CASIGTQETQYF
TGCGCCAGCATCGGGACACAAGAGACCCAGTACTTC
>TRBD2|TRBV18|once|TRBJ2-4
CASSPVTARGMDIQYF
TGTGCCAGCTCACCAGTGACCGCGCGGGGGATGGACATTCAGTACTTC
>NA|TRBV7-2|NA|TRBJ2-3
CASSLGPGLYTDTQYF
TGTGCCAGCAGCTTAGGGCCGGGACTTTACACAGATACGCAGTATTTT
>NA|TRBV7-9|NA|TRBJ2-3
CASRVSTSTDTQYF
TGTGCCAGCCGGGTGTCTACTAGCACAGATACGCAGTATTTT
>TRBD1|TRBV19|NA|TRBJ2-7
CASRGTGVHEQYF
TGTGCCAGCCGAGGGACAGGGGTCCACGAGCAGTACTTC
>NA|TRBV11-2|NA|TRBJ2-1
CASSSPWLSYEQFF
TGTGCCAGCAGCTCCCCCTGGCTCTCGTATGAGCAGTTCTTC
>NA|TRBV2|once|TRBJ1-2
CASSDGWVRNYGYTF
TGTGCCAGCAGTGACGGGTGGGTGCGGAACTATGGCTACACCTTC
>TRBD1|TRBV2|NA|TRBJ1-1
CASSNPPQGGTGTEAFF
TGTGCCAGCAGTAACCCTCCACAGGGGGGAACAGGTACTGAAGCTTTCTTT
>NA|TRBV5-1|NA|TRBJ2-2
CASSLVARADTGELFF
TGCGCCAGCAGCTTGGTAGCCAGGGCGGACACCGGGGAGCTGTTTTTT
>TRBD1|TRBV7-9|NA|TRBJ1-2
CASRTTGPTYYGYTF
TGTGCCAGCAGAACGACAGGGCCAACTTACTATGGCTACACCTTC
>NA|TRBV2|NA|TRBJ2-7
CASSEGRGGNEQYF
TGTGCCAGCAGTGAAGGCAGGGGAGGGAACGAGCAGTACTTC
>TRBD2|TRBV27|NA|TRBJ2-3
CASRIAGGTDTQYF
TGTGCCAGCAGAATAGCGGGGGGGACAGATACGCAGTATTTT
>NA|TRBV10-1|NA|TRBJ2-7
CASSESKGLGNYEQYF
TGCGCCAGCAGTGAGTCGAAGGGGCTAGGGAACTACGAGCAGTACTTC
>NA|TRBV7-2|NA|TRBJ2-7
CASSFLRGRGAYEQYF
TGTGCCAGCAGCTTTTTACGTGGGCGGGGAGCCTACGAGCAGTACTTC
>NA|TRBV2|once|TRBJ1-1
CASSAYSIPTAFF
TGTGCCAGCAGCGCGTACAGCATCCCAACGGCTTTCTTT
>TRBD1|TRBV3-1/TRBV3-2|NA|TRBJ2-7
CASRRGQDSYEQYF
TGTGCCAGCAGACGTGGACAGGATTCCTACGAGCAGTACTTC
>NA|TRBV14|NA|TRBJ1-3
CASSQDPWGKASGNTIYF
TGTGCCAGCAGCCAAGATCCATGGGGCAAAGCCTCTGGAAACACCATATATTTT
>NA|TRBV29-1|NA|TRBJ2-3
CSVVLSTDTQYF
TGCAGCGTTGTCCTGAGCACAGATACGCAGTATTTT
>TRBD2|TRBV3-1/TRBV3-2|NA|TRBJ2-1
CASRNEIAGNEQFF
TGTGCCAGCCGCAACGAGATAGCGGGGAATGAGCAGTTCTTC
>NA|TRBV20-1|NA|TRBJ1-3
CSASAADPGGVGNTIYF
TGCAGTGCTAGTGCGGCGGATCCGGGGGGAGTGGGAAACACCATATATTTT
>TRBD1|TRBV19|NA|TRBJ2-4
CASSQLGQGKGNIQYF
TGTGCCAGTAGTCAACTGGGACAGGGGAAGGGAAACATTCAGTACTTC
>NA|TRBV2|NA|TRBJ2-5
CASARERETQYF
TGTGCCAGCGCGCGGGAACGGGAGACCCAGTACTTC
>TRBD2|TRBV5-5|NA|TRBJ2-5
CASSPGTSGRRRQETQYF
TGTGCCAGCAGCCCAGGGACTAGCGGGAGAAGAAGACAAGAGACCCAGTACTTC
>TRBD1|TRBV2|NA|TRBJ2-2
CASSQQGSKNTGELFF
TGTGCCAGCAGTCAACAGGGGTCAAAGAACACCGGGGAGCTGTTTTTT
>NA|TRBV5-1|NA|TRBJ2-2
CASSGLYGGELFF
TGCGCCAGCAGCGGACTTTATGGCGGGGAGCTGTTTTTT
>NA|TRBV5-1|NA|TRBJ2-7
CASSVGGSYEQYF
TGCGCCAGCAGCGTTGGAGGCAGCTACGAGCAGTACTTC